This T cell receptor (beta chain) was captured in a study of cytomegalovirus exposure and HLA in healthy donors. Study-level points and caveats: By HLA locus, TCR association rates varied in a later analysis, with DRB1 showing the most and HLA-C the fewest. Associated with cytomegalovirus, according to the listing, were 150 to 200 TCR beta chains. According to a later analysis, donors in an Asian-associated ancestry cluster reportedly had fewer N-insertions than the approximately 730-donor mean.

About this clone itself: Antigen: not known.

In the PCR, 60 Vbeta and 13 Jbeta primers were used. The data were produced by immunoSEQ multiplex PCR, yet TCRdb's version contains in-frame clones alone and is incomplete. Of approximately 140,000 clones in the sample, around 75% were seen once. Trimming at V came to 4 bases and at J to 0 bases, leaving 3 bases not matched to a gene. Germline assignment: CDR1 LGHNA and CDR2 YSLEER. The CDR3 is 14 amino acids. The source is a young woman in good health and CMV-seronegative. Sequenced: PBMCs. This chain joins TRBV4-3 and TRBJ2-7; TRBD1 agrees at 7 bases. CDR3 coding DNA: TGCGCCAGCAGCCCCCACAGGGGCTCCTACGAGCAGTACGTC. As protein: CASSPHRGSYEQYV.